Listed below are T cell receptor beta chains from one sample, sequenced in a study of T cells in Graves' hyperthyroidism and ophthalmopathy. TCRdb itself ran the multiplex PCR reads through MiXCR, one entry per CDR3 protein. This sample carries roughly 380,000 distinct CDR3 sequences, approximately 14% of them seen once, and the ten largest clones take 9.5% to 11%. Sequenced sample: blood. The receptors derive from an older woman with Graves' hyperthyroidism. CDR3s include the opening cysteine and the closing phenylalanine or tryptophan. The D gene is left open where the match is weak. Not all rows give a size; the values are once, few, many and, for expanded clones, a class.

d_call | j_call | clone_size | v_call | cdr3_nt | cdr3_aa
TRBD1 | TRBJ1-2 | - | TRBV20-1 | TGCAGTGCTAGGCGGGACAGGGGGTTTCTCTATGGCTACACCTTC | CSARRDRGFLYGYTF
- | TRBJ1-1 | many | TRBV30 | TGTGCCTGGAGGAGCAGGGGAGACACTGAAGCTTTCTTT | CAWRSRGDTEAFF
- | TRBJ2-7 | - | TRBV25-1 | TGTGCCAGCAGTTCTGGGGACTTCTACGAGCAGTACTTC | CASSSGDFYEQYF
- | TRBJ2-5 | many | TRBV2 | TGTGCCAGCAGGGAGAGCGGAGCTGAGACCCAGTACTTC | CASRESGAETQYF
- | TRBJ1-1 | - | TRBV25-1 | TGTGCCAGCAGTGAATACACAGTCGGGACTGAAGCTTTCTTT | CASSEYTVGTEAFF
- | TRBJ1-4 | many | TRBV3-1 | TGTGCCAGCAGCCAAGGTTACGCAACTAATGAAAAACTGTTTTTT | CASSQGYATNEKLFF
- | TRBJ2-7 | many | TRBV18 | TGTGCCAGCTCACCTTTTCGGGCCTACGAGCAGTACTTC | CASSPFRAYEQYF
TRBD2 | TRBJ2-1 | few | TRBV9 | TGTGCCAGCACTATATCGAGCGGGAGCTCCTACAATGAGCGGTTCTTC | CASTISSGSSYNERFF
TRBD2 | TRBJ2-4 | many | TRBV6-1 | TGTGCCAGCAGGAGACATGGGACTAGCGCGCTAGCCAAAAACATTCAGTACTTC | CASRRHGTSALAKNIQYF
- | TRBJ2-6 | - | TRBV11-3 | TGTGCCAGTGGGAGCTCTGGGGCCAACGTCCTGACTTTC | CASGSSGANVLTF
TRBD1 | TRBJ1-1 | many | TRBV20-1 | TGCAGTGCCGCCGGACAGGGGGAGGAGGCTTTCTTT | CSAAGQGEEAFF
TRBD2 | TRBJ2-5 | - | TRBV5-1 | TGCGCCAGCAGAGCCGGACTAGCGTTAGAGACCCAGTACTTC | CASRAGLALETQYF
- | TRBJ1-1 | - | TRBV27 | TGTGCCAGCAGTTCTCTAGTGACAGTAAACACTGAAGCTTTCTTT | CASSSLVTVNTEAFF
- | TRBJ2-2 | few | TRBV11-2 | TGTGCCAGCAGCAACCTCCCCGGGGAGCTGTTTTTT | CASSNLPGELFF
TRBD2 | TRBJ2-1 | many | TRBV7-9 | TGTGCCAGCAGCCCTAGGCGGACTAGCGGGGGGTACAATGAGCAGTTCTTC | CASSPRRTSGGYNEQFF
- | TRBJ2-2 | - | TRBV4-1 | TGCGCCAGTCAAAAAGGGGGGGCAAACACCGGGGAGCTGTTTTTT | CASQKGGANTGELFF
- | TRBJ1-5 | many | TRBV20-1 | TGCAGTGCTAGAGACCAACTATCACCCTTGCCCCAGCATTTT | CSARDQLSPLPQHF
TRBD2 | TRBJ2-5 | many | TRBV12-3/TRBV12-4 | TGTGCCAGCAGTTCCGGGACTAGCGTTCAAGAGACCCAGTACTTC | CASSSGTSVQETQYF
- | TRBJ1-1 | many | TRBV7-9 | TGTGCCAGCAGCTTATGGCGGGGGGGGAACACTGAAGCTTTCTTT | CASSLWRGGNTEAFF
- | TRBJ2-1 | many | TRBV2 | TGTGCCAGCAAAGGGTCGGAAATAGCGAAGTTCTTC | CASKGSEIAKFF
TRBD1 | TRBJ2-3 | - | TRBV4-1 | TGCGCCAGCAGCCAATTACGGGGTCAGGGGGTAGATACGCAGTATTTT | CASSQLRGQGVDTQYF
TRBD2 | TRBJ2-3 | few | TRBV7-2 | TGTGCCAGCAGCTTAACGGCTAGCGGTTACACAGATACGCAGTATTTT | CASSLTASGYTDTQYF
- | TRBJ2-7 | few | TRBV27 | TGTGCCAGCAGGTCCCCGGGTTACGAGCAGTACTTC | CASRSPGYEQYF
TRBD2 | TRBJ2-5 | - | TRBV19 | TGTGCCAGTAGCCAGAAAAGCGGGACTAACCAAGAGACCCAGTACTTC | CASSQKSGTNQETQYF
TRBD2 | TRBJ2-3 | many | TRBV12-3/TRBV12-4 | TGTGCCAGCATCTTAGCGGGAGGAGAAGATACGCAGTATTTT | CASILAGGEDTQYF
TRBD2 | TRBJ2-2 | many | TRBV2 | TGTGCCCGCGGGACTAGCGGGAGGAGAACCGGGGAGCTGTTTTTT | CARGTSGRRTGELFF
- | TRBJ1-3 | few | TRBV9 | TGTGCCAGCAGCGTAGAAAACACCATATATTTT | CASSVENTIYF
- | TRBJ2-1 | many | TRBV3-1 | TGTGCCAGCAGCCAAGAGCGTCCCCTAAGCTCCTACAATGAGCAGTTCTTC | CASSQERPLSSYNEQFF
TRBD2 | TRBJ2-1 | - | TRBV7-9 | TGCGCCAGCAGCCAAAGGGGACTAAGCGGATGGGTTTACAATGAGCAGTTCTTC | CASSQRGLSGWVYNEQFF
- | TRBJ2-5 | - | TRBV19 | TGTGCCAGTGCCTGGGGGACGCGAGACCAAGAGACCCAGTACTTC | CASAWGTRDQETQYF
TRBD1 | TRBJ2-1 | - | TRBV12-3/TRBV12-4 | TGTGCCAGCAGTTTTGGGGGACAGGGGGCCGACAATGAGCAGTTCTTC | CASSFGGQGADNEQFF
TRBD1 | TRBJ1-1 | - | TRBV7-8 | TGTGCCAGCAGCTTAGCGGGGACAGACGGTGAAGCTTTCTTT | CASSLAGTDGEAFF
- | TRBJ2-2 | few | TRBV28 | TGTGCCAGCAGATTACAGGGGAACACCGGGGAGCTGTTTTTT | CASRLQGNTGELFF
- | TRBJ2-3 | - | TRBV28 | TGTGCCAGCAGTTGGGGATTTCTCGATACGCAGTATTTT | CASSWGFLDTQYF
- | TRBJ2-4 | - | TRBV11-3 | TGTGCCAGCAGCGGCCACAAAAACATTCAGTACTTC | CASSGHKNIQYF
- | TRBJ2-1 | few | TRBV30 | TGTGCCGGGAGTGTAGGAGGGGGCACCTACAATGAGCAGTTCTTC | CAGSVGGGTYNEQFF
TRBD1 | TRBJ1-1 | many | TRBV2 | TGTGCCAGCGAAACAGGGGTGAACACTGAAGCTTTCTTT | CASETGVNTEAFF
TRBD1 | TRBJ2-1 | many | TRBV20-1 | TGCAGTGCTAGTAAAGGGGGCTCGGGGTACAATGAGCAGTTCTTC | CSASKGGSGYNEQFF
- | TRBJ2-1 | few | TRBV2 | TGTGCCAGCTACGGGAGACCCTACAATGAGCAGTCCTTC | CASYGRPYNEQSF
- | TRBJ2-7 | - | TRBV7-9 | TGTGCCAGCAGTAGGGGGGAGAGGGGTTACGAGCAGTACTTC | CASSRGERGYEQYF
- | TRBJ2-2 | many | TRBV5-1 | TGCGCCAGCAGCTTGGAGGTCGGGAAGAACACCGGGGAGCTGTTTTTT | CASSLEVGKNTGELFF
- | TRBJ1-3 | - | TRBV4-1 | TGCGCCAGCAGCCAAGCAGGGGCCAGAAACACCATATATTTT | CASSQAGARNTIYF
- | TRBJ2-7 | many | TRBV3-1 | TGTGCCAGCAGCCAATCCTACGAGCAGTACTTC | CASSQSYEQYF
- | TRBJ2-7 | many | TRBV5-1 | TGCGCCAGCAGCCCTGTTAGTCGGTTCGAGCAGTACTTC | CASSPVSRFEQYF
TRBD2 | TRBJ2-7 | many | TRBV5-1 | TGCGCCAGCAGCCCGCCTAGCGGACCCTACGAGCAGTACTTC | CASSPPSGPYEQYF
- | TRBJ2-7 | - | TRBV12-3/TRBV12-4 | TGTGCCAGCAGTTTTGGCCCGAGAGAGCAGTACTTC | CASSFGPREQYF
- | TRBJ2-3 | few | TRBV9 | TGTGCCAGCAGCGTAGCTTCCGGGGCCGGAGATACGCAGTATTTT | CASSVASGAGDTQYF
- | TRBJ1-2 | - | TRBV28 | TGTGCCAGCAGTTTATTATTTACAGGGACTAACTATGGCTACACCTTC | CASSLLFTGTNYGYTF